These T cell receptor beta chains were read from a single sample in a study of chemoradiotherapy in HPV16-positive cancers. Using immunoSEQ multiplex PCR, the repertoire was profiled, and TCRdb retains in-frame clones only, with some absent. Counted here are around 25,000 clones, 90% to 95% occurring once; the ten biggest clones make up more than 20%. Sequenced material: blood, taken from a patient who underwent chemoradiotherapy. The receptor set was obtained from a human donor with HPV-associated anogenital cancer. Both conserved end residues are trimmed from each CDR3.

v_gene | CDR3aa
TRBV7-9 | ASSPLDRSNTEAF
TRBV12-5 | ASGLATENEQF
TRBV19 | ASSTPQGTGETQY
TRBV29-1 | SVARRSPQETQY
TRBV7-9 | ASSPFGGSSYNEQF
TRBV9 | ASSVVGDTGELF
TRBV6-5 | ASGLQGQSYNEQF
TRBV5-5 | ASSSGQNTEAF
TRBV2 | ASSDSGGMNTEAF
TRBV4-1 | ASSLREALAGGSYEQY
TRBV4-2 | ASSQEASGPNTYEQY
TRBV13 | ASSWSGLPYEQY
TRBV5-5 | ASSLHSQGSGANVLT
TRBV9 | ASSTHLLGEEQF
TRBV7-6 | ASSKGSTYEQY
TRBV2 | ASSGQGALNEKLF
TRBV19 | ASSITRTGEQY
TRBV28 | ASTPLTAGTQY
TRBV6-1 | ASELGQGTDTQY
TRBV2 | ASSETGGVTEAF
TRBV25-1 | ASSVPGQGGDTQY
TRBV10-3 | ATGTPPGPTYEQY
TRBV29-1 | SVAGGLEAQY
TRBV28 | ASSQPDFPYEQY
TRBV5-6 | ASSRHRGSFEAF